The 20 T cell receptor beta chains reported below all come from one sample, sequenced in a study of blood T cell repertoires in COVID-19. Sequencing used immunoSEQ multiplex PCR; TCRdb keeps in-frame clones, though not all of them. This sample yields 300,000 to 350,000 clones, of which roughly 87% are seen a single time; more than 8.5% belongs to the top ten. The specimen sequenced was PBMCs or T cells enriched from blood (not recorded which). All receptors derive from a woman aged 18-29 years who had recovered from COVID-19.

V is TRBV27 and J is TRBJ2-1; 7 nucleotides match TRBD2. The germline gives CDR1 MNHEY, CDR2 SMNVEV (reference sequence). V dropped 8 bases and J dropped 3; count of bases not matched to a gene: 10. This CDR3 spans 15 amino acids. The chain's CDR3 is CASYRMSGNYNEQFF. The DNA for the CDR3 is TGTGCCAGCTACCGAATGAGCGGGAACTACAATGAGCAGTTCTTC.

The V call is TRBV5-1, the J call TRBJ2-3; maybe TRBD1 (6 bases). Germline loops: CDR1 SGHRS, CDR2 YFSETQ. The CDR3 loop spans 13 amino acids. Deletions cut 4 bases from V and 4 bases from J, with 10 bases between. The DNA for the CDR3 is TGCGCCAGCAGCCAAACAGGGTCAGATACGCAGTATTTT. Translating gives CASSQTGSDTQYF.

The genes are TRBV2 and TRBJ2-1; D is perhaps TRBD2 (6 bases). CDR3 length equals 13 residues. V was cut by 6 bases and J by 3 bases, with 9 bases left in between. CDR1 and CDR2 from the germline V gene are SNHLY and FYNNEI. The CDR3 loop reads CASSGGDYNEQFF. The CDR3, as DNA: TGTGCCAGCAGCGGCGGGGACTACAATGAGCAGTTCTTC.

This sequence joins TRBV6-5 and TRBJ1-1; D gene uncertain. The germline V and J ends were trimmed by 3 bases and 1 base, with 6 bases remaining between them. This CDR3 region has 13 residues. Per the germline V gene, CDR1 is MNHEY and CDR2 is SVGAGI. CDR3: CASSYVQNTEAFF. The CDR3 DNA reads as TGTGCCAGCAGTTATGTACAGAACACTGAAGCTTTCTTT.

This chain connects TRBV2 to TRBJ1-5; possibly TRBD1 for D (5 bases). Germline V gene data show CDR1 as SNHLY and CDR2 as FYNNEI. Trimming took off 7 bases at V and 2 bases at J, with 6 bases between the two ends. The CDR3 consists of 12 residues. The CDR3 reads CASKGGNQPQHF. CDR3 nucleotide sequence: TGTGCCAGCAAAGGGGGCAATCAGCCCCAGCATTTT.

The chain links TRBV5-1 to TRBJ2-1, with TRBD2 identical over 12 bases. This CDR3 is 20 amino acids long. The ends lost 1 base at V and 0 bases at J; junction bases unmatched: 11. CDR1 is SGHRS and CDR2 is YFSETQ in the germline V gene. CDR3 nucleotides: TGCGCCAGCAGCTTGACTACGACTAGCGGGGGACCCTCCTCCTACAATGAGCAGTTCTTC. Its protein is CASSLTTTSGGPSSYNEQFF.

The chain is built from TRBV6-5 and TRBJ1-5; D gene unclear. The CDR3 is made up of 10 amino acids. Trimming took off 10 bases at V and 4 bases at J, with 5 bases between the two ends. Germline lookup yields CDR1 MNHEY and CDR2 SVGAGI. DNA for the CDR3: TGTGCCACCAAAAATCAGCCCCAGCATTTT. Protein: CATKNQPQHF.

The CDR3 reads CSVGSRGSTNEKLFF. In DNA, the CDR3 is TGCAGCGTTGGGAGCCGGGGGAGTACTAATGAAAAACTGTTTTTT. The V gene is TRBV29-1, the J gene TRBJ1-4; D is possibly TRBD1 (5 bases). Germline-derived CDR1 and CDR2 are SQVTM and ANQGSEA. There are 15 residues in the CDR3. V shed 4 bases and J shed 2 bases, with 14 bases lying between them.

J is TRBJ1-2 and V is TRBV12-3 or TRBV12-4, with unresolved D. Between the trimmed V and J ends, which lost 3 bases and 8 bases, there was a span of 10 bases. The CDR3 consists of 12 residues. The CDR3 reads CASSFGESGYTF. CDR3 DNA: TGTGCCAGCAGTTTCGGGGAAAGCGGCTACACCTTC.

The CDR3 DNA sequence: TGTGCCATCACCGACCCGGGACAGGGAGGTGGAAAACTGTTTTTT. This sequence encodes CAITDPGQGGGKLFF. The chain links TRBV10-3 to TRBJ1-4; 9 nucleotides match TRBD1. Germline CDR1 reads ENHRY; CDR2 reads SYGVKD. V gave up 7 bases and J gave up 10 bases; unmatched junction bases: 13. The CDR3 totals 15 residues.

The V gene is TRBV19, the J gene TRBJ1-4; possibly TRBD1 for D (5 bases). The CDR3 runs to 15 residues. V lost 5 bases and J 6 bases, leaving 16 bases between the germline ends. Germline V gives CDR1 LNHDA, CDR2 SQIVND (reference sequence). In nucleotides, the CDR3 is TGTGCCAGTAGTGCCCCCGAGAAGGGGTATGAAAAACTGTTTTTT. Translated: CASSAPEKGYEKLFF.

V and J are TRBV5-1 and TRBJ1-2; the D gene is possibly TRBD1 (6 bases). Trimming shortened V by 4 bases and J by 8 bases, and 15 bases separated the two germline ends. The germline V gene has CDR1 SGHRS and CDR2 YFSETQ. The CDR3 has 13 residues. The CDR3 sequence is CASSPVGARGYTF. The CDR3 DNA reads as TGCGCCAGCAGCCCTGTGGGGGCTCGGGGCTACACCTTC.

The chain employs TRBV7-8 and TRBJ2-1, with D maybe TRBD1 (6 bases). Per the germline V gene, CDR1 is SGHVS and CDR2 is FQNEAQ. The CDR3 sequence is 16 residues long. Trimming stripped 5 bases from V and 1 base from J, with 15 bases between. CDR3 DNA sequence: TGTGCCAGCAGCGGCACAGGGTACGGTTCCTACAATGAGCAGTTCTTC. Translating gives CASSGTGYGSYNEQFF.

Only one count was recorded for this clone. The rearrangement joins TRBV7-7 to TRBJ1-3, with D uncertain. CDR1 SSHAT and CDR2 FNYEAQ come from the germline V gene (reference sequence). The CDR3 sequence is 15 residues long. Between the trimmed V and J ends, which lost 2 bases and 0 bases, there was a span of 8 bases. CDR3 protein: CASSLSAGSGNTIYF. The CDR3 DNA is TGTGCCAGCAGCTTATCCGCGGGCTCTGGAAACACCATATATTTT.

The genes are TRBV30 and TRBJ2-7; 7 nucleotides agree with TRBD2. This CDR3 region has 14 residues. Trimming cost V 1 base and J 3 bases; bases outside gene matches: 6. The germline gives CDR1 GTSNPN, CDR2 SVGIG (reference sequence). CDR3 sequence: CAWSGSSGRYEQYF. Here the CDR3 DNA reads TGTGCCTGGAGTGGGTCTAGCGGACGCTACGAGCAGTACTTC.

This clone was seen only once. The rearrangement links TRBV19 to TRBJ1-5, with a tentative D call TRBD1 (6 bases). The germline CDR1 and CDR2 sequences are LNHDA and SQIVND (reference sequence). Trimming took off 1 base at V and 0 bases at J, with 10 bases between the two ends. CDR3 size: 16 residues. CDR3 amino acids: CASSIGTVNSNQPQHF. CDR3 nucleotides: TGTGCCAGTAGTATAGGGACAGTTAATAGCAATCAGCCCCAGCATTTT. The full variable domain, rest sourced from reference TRBV19 and TRBJ1-5, is DGGITQSPKYLFRKEGQNVTLSCEQNLNHDAMYWYRQDPGQGLRLIYYSQIVNDFQKGDIAEGYSVSREKKESFPLTVTSAQKNPTAFYLCASSIGTVNSNQPQHFGDGTRLSIL.

The sample holds one count of this clone. The chain has TRBV5-6 and TRBJ1-2; the match to TRBD1 covers 7 bases. Germline CDR1 SGHDT, CDR2 YYEEEE. There are 15 residues in the CDR3. Unmatched junction bases numbered 5, after V lost 1 base and J lost 2 bases. The CDR3 protein is CASSLPQTGNYGYTF. CDR3 sequence (DNA): TGTGCCAGCAGCTTGCCGCAGACAGGGAACTATGGCTACACCTTC.

V usage is TRBV5-1 and J usage is TRBJ1-2; 7 nucleotides align to TRBD1. Germline trimming cut 4 bases from V and 0 bases from J; bases unmatched to any gene: 12. Germline values: CDR1 SGHRS, CDR2 YFSETQ. This CDR3 has 17 residues. The CDR3 sequence: CASSLRDSYLTNYGYTF. In DNA, the CDR3 is TGCGCCAGCAGCCTCCGGGACAGCTACCTCACTAACTATGGCTACACCTTC.

V usage is TRBV2 and J usage is TRBJ2-1; D ambiguous. Germline assignment: CDR1 SNHLY and CDR2 FYNNEI. This CDR3 contains 15 residues. Between the trimmed V and J ends, which lost 6 bases and 0 bases, there was a span of 12 bases. The CDR3 protein is CASSLLGSSYNEQFF. The CDR3 DNA is TGTGCCAGCAGCCTTCTAGGTAGCTCCTACAATGAGCAGTTCTTC.

The J gene is TRBJ1-2, the V gene TRBV5-5; 10 bases are a match to TRBD1. Looked up from germline, CDR1 is SGHKS and CDR2 is YYEKEE (reference sequence). This CDR3 has 12 amino acids. After removal of 5 bases from V and 6 bases from J, the junction contained 1 base not matched to a gene. CDR3 region: CASRDRGHGYTF. The CDR3 DNA sequence: TGTGCCAGCAGAGACAGGGGGCATGGCTACACCTTC.